Shown below are 25 T cell receptor beta chains from a single sample sequenced in a study of cytomegalovirus exposure and HLA in healthy donors. It was with 60 Vbeta and 13 Jbeta primers that the PCR ran. Using immunoSEQ multiplex PCR, the repertoire was profiled, and TCRdb retains in-frame clones only, with some absent. In the table there are more than 140,000 clones, roughly 73% of which are singletons. Sequenced material: PBMCs. The receptors derive from a man aged 40-49 years in good health and CMV-seronegative.

This chain uses TRBV2 with TRBJ1-5, with D perhaps matching TRBD1 (6 bases). This CDR3 has 14 amino acids. Trimming took off 7 bases at V and 6 bases at J, with 16 bases between the two ends. Looked up from germline, CDR1 is SNHLY and CDR2 is FYNNEI. The CDR3: CASKGPGGLQPQHF. The CDR3 nucleotides are TGTGCCAGCAAGGGGCCCGGGGGGCTTCAGCCCCAGCATTTT.

This clone appeared once. CDR3 nucleotides: TGTGCCAGCAGCGTAGATTCGGGACAGGCCAATAATTCACCCCTCCACTTT. It specifies CASSVDSGQANNSPLHF. The chain is built from TRBV9 and TRBJ1-6; 8 nucleotides line up with TRBD1. CDR3 length: 17 residues. Trimming cost V 0 bases and J 5 bases; bases outside gene matches: 7. CDR1 is SGDLS and CDR2 is YYNGEE in the germline V gene.

This rearrangement joins TRBV7-8 to TRBJ1-5; 8 bases are a match to TRBD1. The CDR3 is made up of 15 amino acids. From germline, CDR1 is SGHVS and CDR2 FQNEAQ. Trimming removed 0 bases from V and 7 bases from J; junction bases left unmatched: 5. The CDR3 sequence is CASSLAGTGGQPQHF. CDR3 nucleotide sequence: TGTGCCAGCAGCTTAGCGGGGACAGGCGGACAGCCCCAGCATTTT.

The V call is TRBV4-2, the J call TRBJ1-2, with 8 bases matching TRBD1. After removal of 3 bases from V and 5 bases from J, the junction contained 11 bases not matched to a gene. Germline V gene lookup returns CDR1 LGHNA and CDR2 YNFKEQ. CDR3 length equals 16 residues. CDR3 DNA sequence: TGTGCCAGCAGCCAGTCCCCAGGGGGCGAGGGGTATGGCTACACCTTC. Translation: CASSQSPGGEGYGYTF.

The chain has TRBV29-1 and TRBJ1-5; D unresolved. Germline assignment: CDR1 SQVTM and CDR2 ANQGSEA. V lost 4 bases and J lost 0, with 7 bases in between. The CDR3 is 13 residues long. CDR3 residues: CSVGYTSNQPQHF. DNA of the CDR3: TGCAGCGTTGGTTACACTAGCAATCAGCCCCAGCATTTT.

This clone occurred once. The chain employs TRBV2 and TRBJ1-4; D remains ambiguous. The V and J ends lost 6 bases and 8 bases respectively, with 22 bases between them. The CDR3 spans 16 residues. Per germline, CDR1 SNHLY and CDR2 FYNNEI. The DNA for the CDR3 is TGTGCCAGCAGCGGCGGGAGGGCGATTGGGTTGGAAAAACTGTTTTTT. Protein sequence: CASSGGRAIGLEKLFF.

The chain recombines TRBV9 with TRBJ2-5; possible D gene TRBD1, 5 bases. TRBJ2-7 explains the end of the DNA better; the J call may be wrong. The germline gives CDR1 SGDLS, CDR2 YYNGEE. CDR3 length equals 15 residues. The CDR3 DNA follows: TGTGCCAGCAGCGAGGAAGGGGCCCCTGAAAACGAGCAGTACTTC. As protein: CASSEEGAPENEQYF.

The CDR3 DNA sequence: TGTGCCAGCAGTTATAGGACGGGAGAGTACGAGCAGTACTTC. Protein product: CASSYRTGEYEQYF. The V call is TRBV7-8, the J call TRBJ2-7, with D possibly TRBD2 on 6 matching bases. CDR1 and CDR2 (germline): SGHVS, FQNEAQ. This CDR3 comprises 14 residues. Deletions cut 6 bases from V and 4 bases from J, with 16 bases between.

The J gene is TRBJ1-5, the V gene TRBV18; the D is unclear. Germline V CDR1 and CDR2: KGHSH, LQKENI. There are 16 residues in the CDR3. Trimming stripped 3 bases from V and 2 bases from J, with 14 bases between. CDR3 sequence: CASSPEVTWGNQPQHF. The CDR3 nucleotides are TGTGCCAGCTCACCGGAGGTAACCTGGGGCAATCAGCCCCAGCATTTT.

The chain links TRBV10-2 to TRBJ2-5, with D possibly matching TRBD1 (5 bases). The V and J ends lost 3 bases and 1 base respectively, with 6 bases between them. Germline V CDR1 and CDR2: WSHSY, SAAADI. The CDR3 contains 13 residues. CDR3 coding DNA: TGCGCCAGCAGTGAACAGGCCCAAGAGACCCAGTACTTC. It encodes CASSEQAQETQYF.

The rearrangement links TRBV7-2 to TRBJ1-6; a possible D gene is TRBD1 (5 bases). V was trimmed by 2 bases and J by 5 bases, leaving 13 bases between them. Germline V gives CDR1 SGHTA, CDR2 FQGNSA. The CDR3 covers 16 residues. CDR3 residues: CASSLTFRGDNSPLHF. CDR3 sequence (DNA): TGTGCCAGCAGCTTAACCTTCCGGGGGGATAATTCACCCCTCCACTTT.

The rearrangement uses TRBV2 and TRBJ1-1; a weak D match, TRBD1 (6 bases). In germline, CDR1 is SNHLY, CDR2 FYNNEI. This CDR3 contains 15 residues. V was trimmed by 6 bases and J by 1 base, leaving 15 bases between them. CDR3 sequence reads: CASSAPGQGNTEAFF. The DNA for the CDR3 is TGTGCCAGCAGCGCCCCGGGACAAGGGAACACTGAAGCTTTCTTT. The full variable domain, with the rest looked up from reference TRBV2 and TRBJ1-1, is EPEVTQTPSHQVTQMGQEVILRCVPISNHLYFYWYRQILGQKVEFLVSFYNNEISEKSEIFDDQFSVERPDGSNFTLKIRSTKLEDSAMYFCASSAPGQGNTEAFFGQGTRLTVV.

About this clone: The same CDR3 also results from other DNA sequences found in this sample. This chain connects TRBV9 to TRBJ1-3; 7 nucleotides line up with TRBD1. Germline CDR1 SGDLS, CDR2 YYNGEE. The CDR3 runs to 16 residues. After removal of 3 bases from V and 0 bases from J, the junction contained 6 bases not matched to a gene. CDR3: CASSAGQAASGNTIYF. CDR3 DNA sequence: TGTGCCAGCAGCGCTGGACAGGCAGCCTCTGGAAACACCATATATTTT.

This clone was picked up a small number of times. The rearrangement uses TRBV7-8 and TRBJ2-7; possibly TRBD1 for D (5 bases). Germline CDR1 reads SGHVS; CDR2 reads FQNEAQ. The germline V and J ends were trimmed by 3 bases and 6 bases, with 15 bases remaining between them. The CDR3 has 14 residues. CDR3 in DNA: TGTGCCAGCAGCTTGGGTAGCAGGGCCACCGAGCAGTACTTC. Protein sequence: CASSLGSRATEQYF. The whole variable domain, remainder taken from reference TRBV7-8 and TRBJ2-7, is GAGVSQSPRYKVAKRGQDVALRCDPISGHVSLFWYQQALGQGPEFLTYFQNEAQLDKSGLPSDRFFAERPEGSVSTLKIQRTQQEDSAVYLCASSLGSRATEQYFGPGTRLTVT.

V usage is TRBV4-3 and J usage is TRBJ1-4; possibly TRBD1 for D (6 bases). Trimming pared 3 bases from V and 6 bases from J, leaving 11 bases between. The CDR3 is made up of 14 amino acids. CDR1 and CDR2 (germline): LGHNA, YSLEER. The CDR3 DNA is TGCGCCAGCAGCCAGGCCGGGACATATGAAAAACTGTTTTTT. Its protein is CASSQAGTYEKLFF.

This chain joins TRBV11-3 and TRBJ1-3; TRBD1 aligns across 9 bases. Per germline, CDR1 SGHNT and CDR2 YENEEA. The CDR3 contains 15 residues. V was clipped by 5 bases and J by 4 bases; unmatched bases: 6. In DNA, the CDR3 is TGTGCCAGCAGCGCCTCGGGACAGGGAGGAAACACCATATATTTT. As protein: CASSASGQGGNTIYF.

The chain carries TRBV28 and TRBJ2-6, with D perhaps TRBD1 (6 bases). In germline, CDR1 is MDHEN, CDR2 SYDVKM. The V end lost 5 bases, the J end lost 0 bases, and 11 bases lay between the germline ends. This CDR3 has 16 amino acids. In DNA form, the CDR3 reads TGTGCCAGCAGTCCTCCACAGGGCTCTGGGGCCAACGTCCTGACTTTC. Translation gives CASSPPQGSGANVLTF. The whole variable domain, remainder taken from reference TRBV28 and TRBJ2-6, is DVKVTQSSRYLVKRTGEKVFLECVQDMDHENMFWYRQDPGLGLRLIYFSYDVKMKEKGDIPEGYSVSREKKERFSLILESASTNQTSMYLCASSPPQGSGANVLTFGAGSRLTVL.

This clone was counted between two and nine times. The chain has TRBV7-2 and TRBJ2-7, with 8 nucleotides matching TRBD2. J lost 2 bases, V lost 8 bases, and 8 bases had no gene match. CDR3 length: 14 residues. The germline V gene encodes CDR1 SGHTA and CDR2 FQGNSA. CDR3 in amino acids: CASSPGTRTYEQYF. The CDR3 DNA is TGTGCCAGCTCCCCGGGGACTAGAACCTACGAGCAGTACTTC.

J is TRBJ1-1 and V is TRBV19; 7 nucleotides agree with TRBD1. CDR3 length: 15 residues. Trimming at V came to 7 bases and at J to 0 bases, leaving 8 bases not matched to a gene. Germline lookup yields CDR1 LNHDA and CDR2 SQIVND (reference sequence). CDR3 amino acids: CASIKGANMNTEAFF. For the CDR3, the DNA is TGTGCCAGTATAAAGGGGGCAAACATGAACACTGAAGCTTTCTTT.

The V and J genes are TRBV5-4 and TRBJ1-1; D ambiguous. CDR1 is SGHNT, CDR2 YYREEE, per germline (reference sequence). V was trimmed by 4 bases and J by 3 bases, leaving 16 bases between them. The CDR3 is 15 amino acids. The CDR3 nucleotides read TGTGCCAGCAGCCCCCCCTTATCCGCGGACACTGAAGCTTTCTTT. Protein: CASSPPLSADTEAFF. The full variable domain, rest sourced from reference TRBV5-4 and TRBJ1-1, is ETGVTQSPTHLIKTRGQQVTLRCSSQSGHNTVSWYQQALGQGPQFIFQYYREEENGRGNFPPRFSGLQFPNYSSELNVNALELDDSALYLCASSPPLSADTEAFFGQGTRLTVV.

The J gene is TRBJ1-2, the V gene TRBV2; weak D call: TRBD1 (6 bases). CDR1 and CDR2 from the germline V gene are SNHLY and FYNNEI. Trimming stripped 6 bases from V and 2 bases from J, with 16 bases between. The CDR3 extends over 15 amino acids. CDR3 protein: CASRTRTVENYGYTF. CDR3 sequence (DNA): TGTGCCAGCAGAACTAGGACAGTGGAGAACTATGGCTACACCTTC.

With respect to this clone: Additional DNA sequences in this sample encode the identical CDR3. CDR3 sequence (DNA): TGTGCCAGCAGTTCCCAGGGTAGAGCCAACTATGGCTACACCTTC. Its translation is CASSSQGRANYGYTF. This rearrangement joins TRBV6-5 to TRBJ1-2, with D tentatively TRBD1 (5 bases). Deletions cut 4 bases from V and 2 bases from J, with 14 bases between. The CDR3 runs 15 residues. CDR1 and CDR2 from the germline V gene are MNHEY and SVGAGI.

This clone was seen only once. V gene TRBV28 combines with J gene TRBJ1-5; D is unresolved. V lost 6 bases, J lost 4 bases, and 4 bases lay in between. The CDR3 spans 11 residues. The germline CDR1 and CDR2 sequences are MDHEN and SYDVKM. The CDR3 region is CASSTNQPQHF. As DNA, the CDR3 is TGTGCCAGCAGCACTAATCAGCCCCAGCATTTT.

The J gene is TRBJ1-6, the V gene TRBV10-2, with TRBD1 matching 7 bases. The ends lost 8 bases at V and 7 bases at J; junction bases unmatched: 11. The length of the CDR3 is 15 residues. The germline gives CDR1 WSHSY, CDR2 SAAADI. Here the CDR3 reads CASSASGQANSPLHF. The CDR3 coding sequence is TGCGCCAGCTCTGCGTCAGGACAGGCGAATTCACCCCTCCACTTT.

This clone was observed a handful of times. V gene TRBV5-1 combines with J gene TRBJ2-3; the D gene is possibly TRBD1 (5 bases). The germline V gene encodes CDR1 SGHRS and CDR2 YFSETQ. There are 16 residues in the CDR3. The V end was cut by 4 bases, the J end by 0 bases, with 15 bases between. The CDR3 here is CASSDGQGYSTDTQYF. Here the CDR3 DNA reads TGCGCCAGCAGCGATGGCCAGGGATATAGCACAGATACGCAGTATTTT.